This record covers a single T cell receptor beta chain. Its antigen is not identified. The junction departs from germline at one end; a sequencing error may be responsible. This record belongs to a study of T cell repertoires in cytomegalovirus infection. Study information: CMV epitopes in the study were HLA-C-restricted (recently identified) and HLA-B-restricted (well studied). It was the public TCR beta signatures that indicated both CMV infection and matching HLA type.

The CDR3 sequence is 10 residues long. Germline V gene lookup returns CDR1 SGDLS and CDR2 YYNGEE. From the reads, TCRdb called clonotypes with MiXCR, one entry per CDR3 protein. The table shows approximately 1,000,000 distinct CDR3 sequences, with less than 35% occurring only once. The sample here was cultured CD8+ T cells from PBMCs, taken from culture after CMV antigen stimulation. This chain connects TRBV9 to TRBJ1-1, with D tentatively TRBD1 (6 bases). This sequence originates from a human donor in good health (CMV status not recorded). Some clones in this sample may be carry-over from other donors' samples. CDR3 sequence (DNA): TGTGCCAGCGGAGGGGGGCGCCCAGTCTTT. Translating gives CASGGGRPVF.